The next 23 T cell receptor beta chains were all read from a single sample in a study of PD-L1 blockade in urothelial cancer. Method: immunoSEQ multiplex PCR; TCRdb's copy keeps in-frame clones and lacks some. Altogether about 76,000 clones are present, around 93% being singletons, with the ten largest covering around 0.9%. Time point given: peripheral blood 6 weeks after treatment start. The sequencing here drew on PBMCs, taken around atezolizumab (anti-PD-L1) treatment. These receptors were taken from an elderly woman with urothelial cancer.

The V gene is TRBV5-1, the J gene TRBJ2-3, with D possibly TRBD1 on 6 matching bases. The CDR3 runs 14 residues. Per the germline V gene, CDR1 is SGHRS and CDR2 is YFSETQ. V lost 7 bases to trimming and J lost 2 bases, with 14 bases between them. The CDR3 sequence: CASAVDRPTDTQYF. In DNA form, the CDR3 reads TGCGCCAGCGCTGTGGACAGACCCACAGATACGCAGTATTTT.

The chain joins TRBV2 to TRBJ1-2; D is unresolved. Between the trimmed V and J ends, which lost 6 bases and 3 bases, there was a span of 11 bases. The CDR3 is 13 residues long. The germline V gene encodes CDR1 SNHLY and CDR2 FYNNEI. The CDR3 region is CASSRDTYYGYTF. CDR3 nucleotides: TGTGCCAGCAGCCGAGACACCTACTATGGCTACACCTTC.

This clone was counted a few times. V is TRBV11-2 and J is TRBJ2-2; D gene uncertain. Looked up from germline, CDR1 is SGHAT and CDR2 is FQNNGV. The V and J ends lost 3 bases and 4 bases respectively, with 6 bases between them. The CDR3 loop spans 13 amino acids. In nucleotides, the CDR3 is TGTGCCAGCAGCTTTATCAGCACCGGGGAGCTGTTTTTT. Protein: CASSFISTGELFF.

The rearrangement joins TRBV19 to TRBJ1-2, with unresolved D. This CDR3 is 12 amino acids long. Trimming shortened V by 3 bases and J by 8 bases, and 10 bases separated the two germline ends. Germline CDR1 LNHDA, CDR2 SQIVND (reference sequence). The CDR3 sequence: CASSISVYGYTF. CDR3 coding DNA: TGTGCCAGTAGTATTTCAGTGTACGGCTACACCTTC. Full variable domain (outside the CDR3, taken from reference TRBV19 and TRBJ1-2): DGGITQSPKYLFRKEGQNVTLSCEQNLNHDAMYWYRQDPGQGLRLIYYSQIVNDFQKGDIAEGYSVSREKKESFPLTVTSAQKNPTAFYLCASSISVYGYTFGSGTRLTVV.

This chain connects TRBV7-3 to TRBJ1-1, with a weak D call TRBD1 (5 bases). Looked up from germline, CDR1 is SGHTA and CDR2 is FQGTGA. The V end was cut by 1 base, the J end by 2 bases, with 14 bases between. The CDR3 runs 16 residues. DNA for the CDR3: TGTGCCAGCAGCTTAAGCGCAGGGAATGATAACACTGAAGCTTTCTTT. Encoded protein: CASSLSAGNDNTEAFF. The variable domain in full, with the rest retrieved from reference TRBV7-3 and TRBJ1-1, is GAGVSQTPSNKVTEKGKYVELRCDPISGHTALYWYRQSLGQGPEFLIYFQGTGAADDSGLPNDRFFAVRPEGSVSTLKIQRTERGDSAVYLCASSLSAGNDNTEAFFGQGTRLTVV.

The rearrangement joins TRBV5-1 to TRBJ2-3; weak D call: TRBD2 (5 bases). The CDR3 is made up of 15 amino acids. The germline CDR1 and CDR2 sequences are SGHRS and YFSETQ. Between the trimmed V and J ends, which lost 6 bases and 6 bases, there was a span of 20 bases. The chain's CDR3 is CASKQASTPKDTQYF. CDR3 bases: TGCGCCAGCAAGCAAGCTAGCACCCCGAAGGATACGCAGTATTTT.

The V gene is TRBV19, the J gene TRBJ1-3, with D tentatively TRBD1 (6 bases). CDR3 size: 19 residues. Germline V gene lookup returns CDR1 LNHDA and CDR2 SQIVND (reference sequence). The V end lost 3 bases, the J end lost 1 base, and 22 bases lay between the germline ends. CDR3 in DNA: TGTGCCAGTAGTATGGCCGGGACATTAAGCCTGGGATCTGGAAACACCATATATTTT. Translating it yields CASSMAGTLSLGSGNTIYF.

CDR3 protein: CATSRDGLAGETQYF. The CDR3 DNA sequence: TGTGCCACCAGCAGAGATGGACTAGCGGGAGAGACCCAGTACTTC. The J gene is TRBJ2-5, the V gene TRBV15; the match to TRBD2 covers 11 bases. CDR1 LNHNV and CDR2 YYDKDF come from the germline V gene (reference sequence). V dropped 0 bases and J dropped 4; count of bases not matched to a gene: 1. The length of the CDR3 is 15 residues.

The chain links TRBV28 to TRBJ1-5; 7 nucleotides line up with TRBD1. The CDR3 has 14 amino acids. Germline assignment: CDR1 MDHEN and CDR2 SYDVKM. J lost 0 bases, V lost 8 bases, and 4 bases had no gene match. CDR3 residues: CASSTGDSNQPQHF. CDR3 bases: TGTGCCAGCTCTACAGGGGATAGCAATCAGCCCCAGCATTTT.

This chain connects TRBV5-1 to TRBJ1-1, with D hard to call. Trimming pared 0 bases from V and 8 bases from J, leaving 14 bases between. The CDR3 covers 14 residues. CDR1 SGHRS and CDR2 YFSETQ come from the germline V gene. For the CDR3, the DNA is TGCGCCAGCAGCTTGGCCCCCGGAGGGCTGGAAGCTTTCTTT. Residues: CASSLAPGGLEAFF.

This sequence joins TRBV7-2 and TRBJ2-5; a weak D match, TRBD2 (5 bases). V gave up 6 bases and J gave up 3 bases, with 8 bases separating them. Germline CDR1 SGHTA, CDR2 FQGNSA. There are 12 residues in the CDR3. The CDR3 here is CASRGAEETQYF. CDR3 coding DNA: TGTGCCAGCAGGGGAGCGGAAGAGACCCAGTACTTC.

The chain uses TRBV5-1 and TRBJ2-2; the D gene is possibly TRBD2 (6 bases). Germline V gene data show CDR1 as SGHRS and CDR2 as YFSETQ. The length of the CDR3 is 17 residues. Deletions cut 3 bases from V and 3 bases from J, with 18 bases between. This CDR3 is CASSSVGVGLDTGELFF. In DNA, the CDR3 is TGCGCCAGCAGCTCGGTCGGAGTGGGACTCGACACCGGGGAGCTGTTTTTT.

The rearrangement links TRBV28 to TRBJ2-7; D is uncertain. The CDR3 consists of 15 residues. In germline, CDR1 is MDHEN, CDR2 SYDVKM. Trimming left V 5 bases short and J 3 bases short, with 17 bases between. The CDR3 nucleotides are TGTGCCAGCAGTCCCTCAGTGGTGTCCATCTACGAGCAGTACTTC. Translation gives CASSPSVVSIYEQYF.

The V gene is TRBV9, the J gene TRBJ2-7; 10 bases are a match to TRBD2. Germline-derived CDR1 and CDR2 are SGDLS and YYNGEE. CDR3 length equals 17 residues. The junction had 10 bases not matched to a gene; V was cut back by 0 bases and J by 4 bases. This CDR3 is CASSVGDLAGVKYEQYF. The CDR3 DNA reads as TGTGCCAGCAGCGTAGGGGACCTAGCGGGAGTAAAGTACGAGCAGTACTTC.

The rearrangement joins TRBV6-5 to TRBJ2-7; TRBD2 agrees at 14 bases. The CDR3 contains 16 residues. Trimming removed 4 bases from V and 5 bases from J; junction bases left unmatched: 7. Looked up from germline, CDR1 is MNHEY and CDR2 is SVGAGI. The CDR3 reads CASSSTGLAGVNEQYF. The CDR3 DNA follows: TGTGCCAGCAGTTCAACGGGACTAGCGGGAGTGAACGAGCAGTACTTC.

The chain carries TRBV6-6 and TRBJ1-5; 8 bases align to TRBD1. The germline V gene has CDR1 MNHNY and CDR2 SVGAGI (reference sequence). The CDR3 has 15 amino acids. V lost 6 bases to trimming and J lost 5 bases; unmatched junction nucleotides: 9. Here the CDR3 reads CASRLDRVMHQPQHF. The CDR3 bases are TGTGCCAGCAGGTTGGACAGGGTGATGCATCAGCCCCAGCATTTT.

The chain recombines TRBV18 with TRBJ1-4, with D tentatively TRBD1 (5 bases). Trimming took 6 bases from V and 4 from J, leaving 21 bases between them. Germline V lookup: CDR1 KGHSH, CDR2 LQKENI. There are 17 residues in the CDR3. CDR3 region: CASSPGGAAGGNEKLFF. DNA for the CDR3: TGTGCCAGCTCCCCCGGAGGGGCCGCAGGTGGTAATGAAAAACTGTTTTTT.

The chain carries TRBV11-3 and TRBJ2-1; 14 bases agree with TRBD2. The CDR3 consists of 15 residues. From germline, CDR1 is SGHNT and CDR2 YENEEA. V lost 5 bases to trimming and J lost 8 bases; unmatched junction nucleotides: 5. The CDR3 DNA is TGTGCCAGCAGCCTTCGACTAGCGGGGGGGGATGAGCAGTTCTTC. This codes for CASSLRLAGGDEQFF.

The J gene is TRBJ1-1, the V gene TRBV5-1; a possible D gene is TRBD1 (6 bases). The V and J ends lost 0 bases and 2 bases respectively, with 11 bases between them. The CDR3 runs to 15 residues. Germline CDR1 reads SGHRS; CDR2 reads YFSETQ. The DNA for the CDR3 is TGCGCCAGCAGCTTGGAGGACAGTTCTAACACTGAAGCTTTCTTT. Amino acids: CASSLEDSSNTEAFF. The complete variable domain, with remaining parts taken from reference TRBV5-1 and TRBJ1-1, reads KAGVTQTPRYLIKTRGQQVTLSCSPISGHRSVSWYQQTPGQGLQFLFEYFSETQRNKGNFPGRFSGRQFSNSRSEMNVSTLELGDSALYLCASSLEDSSNTEAFFGQGTRLTVV.

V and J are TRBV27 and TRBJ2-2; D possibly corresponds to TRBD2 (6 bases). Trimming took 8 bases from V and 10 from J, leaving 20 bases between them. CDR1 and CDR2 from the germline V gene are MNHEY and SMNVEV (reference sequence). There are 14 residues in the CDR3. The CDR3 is CASGGWGPIPELFF. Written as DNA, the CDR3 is TGTGCCAGCGGGGGGTGGGGCCCGATTCCGGAGCTGTTTTTT.

The DNA of the CDR3 is TGCAGTGCTAACACGCAAGAGACCCAGTACTTC. Translation gives CSANTQETQYF. The rearrangement links TRBV20-1 to TRBJ2-5; D is ambiguous. The CDR3 runs to 11 residues. Germline assignment: CDR1 DFQATT and CDR2 SNEGSKA (reference sequence). V shed 4 bases and J shed 2 bases, with 5 bases lying between them.

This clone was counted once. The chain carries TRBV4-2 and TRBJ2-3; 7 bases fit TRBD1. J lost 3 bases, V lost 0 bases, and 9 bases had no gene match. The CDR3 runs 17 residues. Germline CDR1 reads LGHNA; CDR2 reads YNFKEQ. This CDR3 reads CASSQDPRDSSTDTQYF. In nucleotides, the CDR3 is TGTGCCAGCAGCCAAGATCCCAGGGACAGTAGTACAGATACGCAGTATTTT.

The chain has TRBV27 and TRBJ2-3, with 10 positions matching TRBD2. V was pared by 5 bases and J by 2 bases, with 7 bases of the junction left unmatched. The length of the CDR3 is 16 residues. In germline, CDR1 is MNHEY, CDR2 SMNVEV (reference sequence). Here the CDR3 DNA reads TGTGCCAGCAGTCCCATAGCGGGAGGACCCACAGATACGCAGTATTTT. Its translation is CASSPIAGGPTDTQYF.